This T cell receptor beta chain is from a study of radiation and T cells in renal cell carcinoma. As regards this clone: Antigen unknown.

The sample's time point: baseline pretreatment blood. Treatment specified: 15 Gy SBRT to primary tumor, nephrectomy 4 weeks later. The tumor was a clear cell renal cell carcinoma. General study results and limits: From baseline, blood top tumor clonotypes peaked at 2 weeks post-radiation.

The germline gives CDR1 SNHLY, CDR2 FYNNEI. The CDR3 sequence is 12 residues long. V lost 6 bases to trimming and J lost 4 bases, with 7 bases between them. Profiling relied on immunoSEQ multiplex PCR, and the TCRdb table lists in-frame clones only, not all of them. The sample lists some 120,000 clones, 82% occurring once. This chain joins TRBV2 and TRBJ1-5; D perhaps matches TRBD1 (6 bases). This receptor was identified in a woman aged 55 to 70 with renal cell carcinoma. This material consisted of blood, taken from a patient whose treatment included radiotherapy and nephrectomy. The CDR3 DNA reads TGTGCCAGCAGACAGGGAAATCAGCCCCAGCATTTT. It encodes CASRQGNQPQHF.